Following are 23 T cell receptor beta chains from one sample sequenced in a study of blood T cell repertoires in COVID-19. Sequencing used immunoSEQ multiplex PCR; TCRdb keeps in-frame clones, though not all of them. The table records approximately 260,000 clones, roughly 84% of them present only once. The source material was PBMCs or T cells enriched from blood (not recorded which). These receptors were taken from a woman between 50 and 59 years old who had been exposed to COVID-19.

The V gene is TRBV29-1, the J gene TRBJ2-5, with TRBD2 matching over 7 bases. CDR1 is SQVTM, CDR2 ANQGSEA, per germline. CDR3 size: 14 residues. J lost 2 bases, V lost 4 bases, and 7 bases had no gene match. CDR3 amino acids: CSVVGGGGQETQYF. The DNA of the CDR3 is TGCAGCGTTGTCGGCGGGGGTGGGCAAGAGACCCAGTACTTC.

V gene TRBV5-1 combines with J gene TRBJ2-7; 9 bases agree with TRBD1. The CDR3 length is 14 residues. V lost 4 bases, J lost 7 bases, and 9 bases stayed unmatched. Germline loops: CDR1 SGHRS, CDR2 YFSETQ. This chain's CDR3 is CASSAGQGNGEQYF. CDR3 DNA: TGCGCCAGCAGCGCCGGACAGGGGAACGGTGAGCAGTACTTC. Filled out from reference TRBV5-1 and TRBJ2-7, the complete variable domain reads KAGVTQTPRYLIKTRGQQVTLSCSPISGHRSVSWYQQTPGQGLQFLFEYFSETQRNKGNFPGRFSGRQFSNSRSEMNVSTLELGDSALYLCASSAGQGNGEQYFGPGTRLTVT.

The rearrangement links TRBV5-5 to TRBJ1-6; the D is unclear. The CDR3 covers 12 residues. Germline V gives CDR1 SGHKS, CDR2 YYEKEE (reference sequence). Trimming cost V 1 base and J 12 bases, with 8 bases left between them. DNA for the CDR3: TGTGCCAGCAGCTTGCAGAGGGAACCCCTCCACTTT. Encoded protein: CASSLQREPLHF. Using reference TRBV5-5 and TRBJ1-6 for the parts outside the CDR3, the full variable domain is DAGVTQSPTHLIKTRGQQVTLRCSPISGHKSVSWYQQVLGQGPQFIFQYYEKEERGRGNFPDRFSARQFPNYSSELNVNALLLGDSALYLCASSLQREPLHFGNGTRLTVT.

This chain uses TRBV2 with TRBJ1-1; perhaps TRBD1 as D (5 bases). Trimming left V 7 bases short and J 2 bases short, with 14 bases between. Germline CDR1 reads SNHLY; CDR2 reads FYNNEI. The CDR3 has 14 residues. In DNA form, the CDR3 reads TGTGCCAGCATCGAAGGGGCACTAAACACTGAAGCTTTCTTT. Translated, it gives CASIEGALNTEAFF.

The V call is TRBV29-1, the J call TRBJ2-7; perhaps TRBD2 as D (6 bases). The germline CDR1 and CDR2 sequences are SQVTM and ANQGSEA. Trimming removed 2 bases from V and 3 bases from J, with 20 bases in between. This CDR3 is built from 16 residues. The CDR3 bases are TGCAGCGTTGAAACCCCGACGGGGGAAGACGTCTACGAGCAGTACTTC. Amino acid sequence: CSVETPTGEDVYEQYF.

The chain joins TRBV30 to TRBJ1-2; D gene uncertain. Trimming cost V 2 bases and J 7 bases, with 8 bases left between them. Germline V gene sequence: CDR1 GTSNPN, CDR2 SVGIG (reference sequence). The CDR3 has 11 residues. The chain's CDR3 is CAWSNGAGYTF. For the CDR3, the DNA is TGTGCCTGGAGTAACGGTGCTGGCTACACCTTC.

The genes are TRBV7-9 and TRBJ1-1; TRBD1 might be the D (5 bases). The CDR3 has 12 residues. CDR1 is SEHNR, CDR2 FQNEAQ, per germline (reference sequence). V was pared by 6 bases and J by 2 bases, with 7 bases between. CDR3 sequence: CASSGANTEAFF. The CDR3 coding sequence is TGTGCCAGCAGTGGGGCCAACACTGAAGCTTTCTTT.

The gene calls are TRBV30 and TRBJ1-1; 9 bases align to TRBD1. With V trimmed by 6 bases and J by 8 bases, 7 bases remained unmatched. Germline V gene data show CDR1 as GTSNPN and CDR2 as SVGIG (reference sequence). This CDR3 region has 12 residues. For the CDR3, the DNA is TGTGCCTGTCCGGGACAGGGATCAGAAGCTTTCTTT. Its protein is CACPGQGSEAFF.

The chain is built from TRBV30 and TRBJ2-7, with TRBD1 as a possible D gene (5 bases). V shed 6 bases and J shed 0 bases, with 9 bases lying between them. CDR3 length: 12 amino acids. Germline V gene data show CDR1 as GTSNPN and CDR2 as SVGIG (reference sequence). The CDR3 is CACHRSSYEQYF. DNA for the CDR3: TGTGCCTGTCACAGGAGCTCCTACGAGCAGTACTTC.

This clone was seen a few times. J is TRBJ2-2 and V is TRBV7-9; D uncertain. The V and J ends lost 1 base and 7 bases respectively, with 16 bases between them. Germline values: CDR1 SEHNR, CDR2 FQNEAQ (reference sequence). The length of the CDR3 is 16 residues. CDR3: CASSLVAHPPGGELFF. In nucleotides, the CDR3 is TGTGCCAGCAGCTTAGTGGCACACCCGCCGGGCGGGGAGCTGTTTTTT.

This rearrangement joins TRBV27 to TRBJ2-3, with TRBD2 identical over 8 bases. Germline loops: CDR1 MNHEY, CDR2 SMNVEV (reference sequence). The CDR3 has 17 residues. The trim removed 4 bases at V and 5 bases at J, leaving 14 bases unmatched. CDR3 loop: CASSSASVGGGKDTQYF. The CDR3, as DNA: TGTGCCAGCAGTTCCGCTTCGGTCGGCGGGGGGAAAGATACGCAGTATTTT.

This clone was observed a few times. V usage is TRBV2 and J usage is TRBJ1-3; D not certain. Germline V gene lookup returns CDR1 SNHLY and CDR2 FYNNEI. The CDR3 has 12 residues. Trimming removed 4 bases from V and 6 bases from J, with 7 bases in between. CDR3: CASSVIKNTIYF. Here the CDR3 DNA reads TGTGCCAGCAGTGTCATCAAAAACACCATATATTTT.

V and J are TRBV6-5 and TRBJ1-3; D is unclear. V was clipped by 5 bases and J by 1 base, with 6 bases between them. Germline V CDR1 and CDR2: MNHEY, SVGAGI. This CDR3 spans 13 amino acids. CDR3 sequence: CASSPSSGNTIYF. CDR3 coding DNA: TGTGCCAGCAGTCCCTCTTCTGGAAACACCATATATTTT.

V gene TRBV2 combines with J gene TRBJ2-5; TRBD1 agrees at 7 bases. From germline, CDR1 is SNHLY and CDR2 FYNNEI. The J segment lost 5 bases and the V segment lost 8 bases, leaving 5 bases of the junction unmatched. There are 12 residues in the CDR3. The CDR3 sequence: CASETGLETQYF. DNA of the CDR3: TGTGCCAGCGAGACAGGGCTGGAGACCCAGTACTTC.

The chain couples TRBV7-2 to TRBJ1-2, with D perhaps matching TRBD1 (5 bases). The CDR3 has 17 amino acids. V shed 4 bases and J shed 6 bases, with 24 bases lying between them. Germline V CDR1 and CDR2: SGHTA, FQGNSA. The CDR3 loop reads CASSSRPGVGRGDGYTF. CDR3 sequence (DNA): TGTGCCAGCAGCTCCCGGCCGGGGGTTGGGAGAGGGGATGGCTACACCTTC.

V and J are TRBV5-1 and TRBJ1-2, with D maybe TRBD1 (5 bases). The CDR3 consists of 13 residues. CDR1 SGHRS and CDR2 YFSETQ come from the germline V gene. V lost 0 bases to trimming and J lost 4 bases, with 7 bases between them. Here the CDR3 DNA reads TGCGCCAGCAGCTTGGAGGGGCTCTATGGCTACACCTTC. This translates into CASSLEGLYGYTF. Full variable domain (remainder filled in from reference TRBV5-1 and TRBJ1-2): KAGVTQTPRYLIKTRGQQVTLSCSPISGHRSVSWYQQTPGQGLQFLFEYFSETQRNKGNFPGRFSGRQFSNSRSEMNVSTLELGDSALYLCASSLEGLYGYTFGSGTRLTVV.

The chain combines TRBV18 with TRBJ2-4; tentative D call: TRBD1 (5 bases). The CDR3 has 16 residues. The germline gives CDR1 KGHSH, CDR2 LQKENI. V shed 2 bases and J shed 0 bases, with 11 bases lying between them. CDR3 DNA: TGTGCCAGCTCACCAACGGCAGGGTTAGCCAAAAACATTCAGTACTTC. It specifies CASSPTAGLAKNIQYF.

This clone appeared a few times. The CDR3 DNA is TGCAGCGTTCTTAGCTCAAAGCGGGGGGCTGCACCCGGGGAGCTGTTTTTT. This translates into CSVLSSKRGAAPGELFF. V gene TRBV29-1 combines with J gene TRBJ2-2, with 9 bases identical to TRBD2. Germline V gives CDR1 SQVTM, CDR2 ANQGSEA. V trimming: 5 bases; J trimming: 6 bases; junction bases outside the gene matches: 16. The CDR3 loop spans 17 amino acids.

This chain joins TRBV6-5 and TRBJ1-6; weak D call: TRBD1 (6 bases). Germline V CDR1 and CDR2: MNHEY, SVGAGI. V dropped 5 bases and J dropped 10 bases, with 18 bases sitting between them. The CDR3 contains 15 residues. Here the CDR3 reads CASSPRGGDRSPLHF. Written as DNA, the CDR3 is TGTGCCAGCAGTCCCCGCGGGGGCGATCGCTCACCCCTCCACTTT.

J is TRBJ1-3 and V is TRBV2, with D unclear. Trimming removed 4 bases at V and 2 bases at J, with 3 bases between. The germline V gene encodes CDR1 SNHLY and CDR2 FYNNEI. The CDR3 loop spans 12 amino acids. The CDR3 loop reads CASSAAGNTIYF. The CDR3 DNA reads TGTGCCAGCAGTGCGGCTGGAAACACCATATATTTT.

This clone was recorded only once. The chain has TRBV18 and TRBJ1-1, with 10 bases aligning to TRBD1. Per the germline V gene, CDR1 is KGHSH and CDR2 is LQKENI. V trimming: 3 bases; J trimming: 0 bases; junction bases outside the gene matches: 4. CDR3 length: 16 amino acids. In DNA form, the CDR3 reads TGTGCCAGCTCACCGGGACAGGGGCTCATGAACACTGAAGCTTTCTTT. Encoded protein: CASSPGQGLMNTEAFF.

The rearrangement links TRBV3-1 (or the pseudogene TRBV3-2) to TRBJ1-2; D is unresolved. Between the trimmed V and J ends, which lost 1 base and 4 bases, there was a span of 4 bases. Germline-derived CDR1 and CDR2 are LGHDT and YNNKEL (reference sequence). This CDR3 has 12 residues. CDR3 loop: CASSQVSYGYTF. The CDR3 DNA reads TGTGCCAGCAGCCAAGTCAGCTATGGCTACACCTTC.

V is TRBV5-1 and J is TRBJ1-6; possible D gene TRBD1, 6 bases. The V and J ends lost 5 bases and 4 bases respectively, with 10 bases between them. CDR1 and CDR2 (germline): SGHRS, YFSETQ. The CDR3 contains 14 residues. The CDR3 loop reads CASREGGYNSPLHF. Written as DNA, the CDR3 is TGCGCCAGCAGAGAAGGGGGATATAATTCACCCCTCCACTTT.